This T cell receptor beta chain was identified during a study of regulatory T cells in long-lasting Graves disease. The time point here: persistent/refractory GD, antithyroid drugs over 5 years with positive TRAb. Scientists built the TCR library using RNA that was extracted from PBMCs. Germline CDR1 reads MDHEN; CDR2 reads SYDVKM. V lost 2 bases to trimming and J lost 4 bases; unmatched junction nucleotides: 7. This CDR3 region has 16 residues. Arm-PCR of CDR3 regions with iRepertoire HTBI primers generated TCR beta libraries. In TCRdb, the multiplex PCR reads were re-called with MiXCR into one record per CDR3 protein. The data contain 450,000 or so distinct CDR3 sequences, 22% of them singletons.

The material was peripheral blood mononuclear cells (PBMCs), obtained when the disease was refractory, from a patient treated with antithyroid drugs. The rearrangement joins TRBV28 to TRBJ2-5; 10 nucleotides align to TRBD2. This TCR was sampled from a female donor with Graves disease. In nucleotides, the CDR3 is TGTGCCAGCAGTTTAAGGCTAGCGGGAGTCACAGAGACCCAGTACTTC. This translates into CASSLRLAGVTETQYF.